The source of this T cell receptor (beta chain) is a study of blood T cell repertoires in COVID-19. Germline V lookup: CDR1 MNHEY, CDR2 SVGAGI. With 2 bases removed from V and 2 bases from J, the gap between germline ends came to 9 bases. This CDR3 spans 14 amino acids. Libraries were prepared by immunoSEQ multiplex PCR; TCRdb keeps only in-frame clonotypes and omits some of them. Among almost 250,000 clones listed, about 89% were seen once. This chain joins TRBV6-5 and TRBJ1-1; no clear D gene. The source is a woman in her thirties who had recovered from COVID-19. The specimen was PBMCs or T cells enriched from blood (not recorded which). Here the CDR3 DNA reads TGTGCCAGCAGTTACACTCTAAGCAACACTGAAGCTTTCTTT. Its protein product is CASSYTLSNTEAFF.